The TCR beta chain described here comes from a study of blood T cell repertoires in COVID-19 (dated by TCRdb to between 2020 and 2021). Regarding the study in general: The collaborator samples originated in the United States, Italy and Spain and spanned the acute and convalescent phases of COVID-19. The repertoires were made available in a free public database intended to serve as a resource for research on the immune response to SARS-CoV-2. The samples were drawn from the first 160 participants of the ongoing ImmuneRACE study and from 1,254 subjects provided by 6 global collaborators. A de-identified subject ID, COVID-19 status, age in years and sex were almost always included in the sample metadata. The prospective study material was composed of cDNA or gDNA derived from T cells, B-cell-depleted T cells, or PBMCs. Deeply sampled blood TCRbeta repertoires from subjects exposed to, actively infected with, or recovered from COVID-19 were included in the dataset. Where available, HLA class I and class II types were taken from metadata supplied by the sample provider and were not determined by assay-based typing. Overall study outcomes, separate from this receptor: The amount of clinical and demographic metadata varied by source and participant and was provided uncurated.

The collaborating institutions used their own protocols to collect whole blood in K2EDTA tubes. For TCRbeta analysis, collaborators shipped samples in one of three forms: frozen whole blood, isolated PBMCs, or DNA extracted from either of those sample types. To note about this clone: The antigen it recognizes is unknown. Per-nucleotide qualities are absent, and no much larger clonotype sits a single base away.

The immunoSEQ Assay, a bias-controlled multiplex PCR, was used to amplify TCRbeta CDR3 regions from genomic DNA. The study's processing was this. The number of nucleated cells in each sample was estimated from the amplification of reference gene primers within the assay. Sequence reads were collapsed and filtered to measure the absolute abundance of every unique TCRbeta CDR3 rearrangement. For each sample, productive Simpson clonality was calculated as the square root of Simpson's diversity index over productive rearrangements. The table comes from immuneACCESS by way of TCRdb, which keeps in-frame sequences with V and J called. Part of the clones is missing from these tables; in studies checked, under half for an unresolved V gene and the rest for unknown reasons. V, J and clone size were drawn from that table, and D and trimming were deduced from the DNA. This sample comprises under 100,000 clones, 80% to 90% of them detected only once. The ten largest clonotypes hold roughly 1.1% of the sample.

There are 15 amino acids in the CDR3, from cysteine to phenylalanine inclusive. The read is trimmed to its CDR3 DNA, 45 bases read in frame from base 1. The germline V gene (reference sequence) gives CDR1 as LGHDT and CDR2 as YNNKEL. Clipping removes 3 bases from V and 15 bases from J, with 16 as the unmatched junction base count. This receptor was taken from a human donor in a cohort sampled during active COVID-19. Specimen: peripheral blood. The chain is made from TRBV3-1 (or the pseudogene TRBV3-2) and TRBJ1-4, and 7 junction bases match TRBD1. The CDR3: CASSQRAGAGQKVFF. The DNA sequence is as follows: TGTGCCAGCAGCCAGCGAGCGGGTGCGGGACAGAAAGTGTTTTTT.